This entry lists 22 T cell receptor beta chains sequenced from one sample in a study of T cell responses to AZD1222 COVID-19 vaccine. Here immunoSEQ multiplex PCR was the method, and the copy in TCRdb shows in-frame clones only, minus some. The sample gives about 270,000 clones, 90% to 95% of which show up once; roughly 0.6% is in the top ten. Here the sequenced sample was peripheral blood, taken 28 days after the second AZD1222 dose. The origin of the receptors is an adult who received the AZD1222 COVID-19 vaccine.

The rearrangement links TRBV6-2 or TRBV6-3 to TRBJ1-4; the D is unclear. This CDR3 has 15 amino acids. Germline-derived CDR1 and CDR2 are MNHEY and SVGEGT. V was clipped by 2 bases and J by 8 bases, with 15 bases between them. Written as DNA, the CDR3 is TGTGCCAGCAGTTACCTGGAGAGGCAAGGAGAAAAACTGTTTTTT. Translated, it gives CASSYLERQGEKLFF.

This clone came up a few times. This chain connects TRBV28 to TRBJ1-5; D unresolved. Trimming left V 1 base short and J 9 bases short, with 4 bases between. In germline, CDR1 is MDHEN, CDR2 SYDVKM. The CDR3 consists of 11 residues. The CDR3 here is CASSLLGPQHF. The CDR3 region has the DNA TGTGCCAGCAGTTTATTAGGGCCCCAGCATTTT.

This chain connects TRBV19 to TRBJ2-1, with 8 bases aligning to TRBD2. This CDR3 region has 15 residues. Germline trimming cut 3 bases from V and 7 bases from J; bases unmatched to any gene: 8. Germline V gene lookup returns CDR1 LNHDA and CDR2 SQIVND (reference sequence). The CDR3 protein is CASSIIGRGDNEQFF. CDR3 in DNA: TGTGCCAGTAGTATTATAGGGCGGGGGGATAATGAGCAGTTCTTC.

The chain carries TRBV5-1 and TRBJ1-1; 7 positions agree with TRBD1. V dropped 1 base and J dropped 3; count of bases not matched to a gene: 3. Germline V gene data show CDR1 as SGHRS and CDR2 as YFSETQ. The CDR3 is 14 residues long. The CDR3 loop reads CASSLRGRDTEAFF. DNA for the CDR3: TGCGCCAGCAGCTTGAGGGGGCGAGACACTGAAGCTTTCTTT. Using reference TRBV5-1 and TRBJ1-1 for the parts outside the CDR3, the full variable domain is KAGVTQTPRYLIKTRGQQVTLSCSPISGHRSVSWYQQTPGQGLQFLFEYFSETQRNKGNFPGRFSGRQFSNSRSEMNVSTLELGDSALYLCASSLRGRDTEAFFGQGTRLTVV.

This chain connects TRBV24-1 to TRBJ1-4; 8 bases are a match to TRBD1. The CDR3 is made up of 19 amino acids. Trimming took 0 bases from V and 7 from J; bases not matched to a gene: 15. Germline CDR1 KGHDR, CDR2 SFDVKD. The CDR3 DNA reads as TGTGCCACCAGTGATTTGCCCCGGGACAGGATTAAACTTAGTGAAAAACTGTTTTTT. Translation: CATSDLPRDRIKLSEKLFF.

V and J are TRBV15 and TRBJ1-1; D unclear. V lost 8 bases to trimming and J lost 3 bases, with 16 bases between them. The CDR3 length is 14 residues. Germline loops: CDR1 LNHNV, CDR2 YYDKDF (reference sequence). This CDR3 is CATRATRRDTEAFF. In nucleotides, the CDR3 is TGTGCCACCCGAGCTACACGGAGGGACACTGAAGCTTTCTTT.

This clone was detected only once. This chain connects TRBV28 to TRBJ2-4, with 8 positions matching TRBD1. The length of the CDR3 is 17 residues. Germline V gene lookup returns CDR1 MDHEN and CDR2 SYDVKM. J was trimmed by 0 bases and V by 3 bases; bases with no gene match: 7. The CDR3 region has the DNA TGTGCCAGCAGTTTCCCTAGACAGGGGAGAGCCAAAAACATTCAGTACTTC. Translated, it gives CASSFPRQGRAKNIQYF.

Concerning this clone itself: Other nucleotide sequences in the sample specify the same CDR3. This chain uses TRBV3-1 (or the pseudogene TRBV3-2) with TRBJ1-2, with D uncertain. V lost 3 bases and J 5 bases, leaving 7 bases between the germline ends. Germline V gene lookup returns CDR1 LGHDT and CDR2 YNNKEL (reference sequence). This CDR3 is 12 amino acids long. CDR3 in DNA: TGTGCCAGCAGCCAGTCGACTTATGGCTACACCTTC. This gives the protein CASSQSTYGYTF.

J is TRBJ1-1 and V is TRBV18, with D unclear. This CDR3 has 12 residues. Per the germline V gene, CDR1 is KGHSH and CDR2 is LQKENI. V was cut by 6 bases and J by 4 bases, with 9 bases left in between. This CDR3 is CASSYLSTEAFF. DNA of the CDR3: TGTGCCAGCTCGTACCTCAGCACTGAAGCTTTCTTT. The entire variable domain, with the rest obtained from reference TRBV18 and TRBJ1-1, is as follows: NAGVMQNPRHLVRRRGQEARLRCSPMKGHSHVYWYRQLPEEGLKFMVYLQKENIIDESGMPKERFSAEFPKEGPSILRIQQVVRGDSAAYFCASSYLSTEAFFGQGTRLTVV.

The rearrangement links TRBV11-3 to TRBJ1-1; tentatively, D is TRBD1 (5 bases). CDR1 SGHNT and CDR2 YENEEA come from the germline V gene. Trimming took off 5 bases at V and 4 bases at J, with 11 bases between the two ends. CDR3 length: 13 amino acids. CDR3 region: CASSADGGTEAFF. The CDR3 coding sequence is TGTGCCAGCAGCGCCGACGGGGGCACTGAAGCTTTCTTT.

The chain employs TRBV12-3 or TRBV12-4 and TRBJ1-1; 7 positions match TRBD1. J was trimmed by 7 bases and V by 4 bases; bases with no gene match: 6. The CDR3 is 13 amino acids. The CDR3, as DNA: TGTGCCAGCAGTTCGACAGGGCTCGGTGAAGCTTTCTTT. Protein: CASSSTGLGEAFF.

The rearrangement links TRBV14 to TRBJ2-7; the match to TRBD1 covers 9 bases. Germline CDR1 reads SGHDN; CDR2 reads FVKESK. The V gene end was trimmed by 1 base and the J gene end by 4 bases; junction bases not matched to a gene: 5. This CDR3 spans 15 amino acids. The CDR3: CASSQGDREEYEQYF. CDR3 in DNA: TGTGCCAGCAGCCAAGGGGACAGGGAGGAATACGAGCAGTACTTC.

The gene calls are TRBV4-3 and TRBJ1-1, with D possibly being TRBD1 (6 bases). V lost 1 base to trimming and J lost 5 bases, with 17 bases between them. The CDR3 runs 16 residues. The germline V gene encodes CDR1 LGHNA and CDR2 YSLEER. The CDR3 DNA reads as TGCGCCAGCAGCCAAGCCCCAGTAGGGAGGGGGACTGAAGCTTTCTTT. This sequence encodes CASSQAPVGRGTEAFF.

The chain carries TRBV2 and TRBJ1-5; weak D call: TRBD1 (6 bases). CDR3 length equals 13 residues. Germline-derived CDR1 and CDR2 are SNHLY and FYNNEI. Trimming removed 7 bases at V and 7 bases at J, with 14 bases between. CDR3 DNA sequence: TGTGCCAGCACCACGACAGGTCGACAGCCCCAGCATTTT. Translated: CASTTTGRQPQHF.

This clone showed up just once. The genes are TRBV29-1 and TRBJ2-6; TRBD1 matches at 9 bases. CDR3 length equals 15 residues. CDR1 and CDR2 from the germline V gene are SQVTM and ANQGSEA. V dropped 6 bases and J dropped 2; count of bases not matched to a gene: 5. CDR3 region: CSVTGGATGANVLTF. CDR3 bases: TGCAGCGTAACAGGGGGCGCGACTGGGGCCAACGTCCTGACTTTC.

The chain combines TRBV7-2 with TRBJ1-5; tentative D call: TRBD1 (6 bases). V gave up 4 bases and J gave up 2 bases, with 9 bases separating them. Germline CDR1 and CDR2: SGHTA and FQGNSA. The CDR3 length is 14 residues. The CDR3 reads CASSSRGGNQPQHF. The CDR3 DNA follows: TGTGCCAGCAGCTCCAGGGGAGGCAATCAGCCCCAGCATTTT.

This rearrangement joins TRBV28 to TRBJ1-2; 9 bases fit TRBD1. The germline gives CDR1 MDHEN, CDR2 SYDVKM. This CDR3 contains 14 residues. The trim removed 5 bases at V and 5 bases at J, leaving 6 bases unmatched. CDR3 sequence (DNA): TGTGCCAGCAGTCCCGGGACAGGGTTTTATGGCTACACCTTC. It encodes CASSPGTGFYGYTF.

The chain employs TRBV5-1 and TRBJ1-4, with a weak D call TRBD1 (6 bases). V was cut by 4 bases and J by 7 bases, with 17 bases left in between. Germline V gene data show CDR1 as SGHRS and CDR2 as YFSETQ. The CDR3 loop spans 15 amino acids. The CDR3 protein is CASSLYRDEGEKLFF. DNA of the CDR3: TGCGCCAGCAGCCTGTACAGGGATGAAGGTGAAAAACTGTTTTTT.

The chain uses TRBV3-1 (or the pseudogene TRBV3-2) and TRBJ2-7; D perhaps matches TRBD2 (6 bases). The CDR3 contains 12 residues. Trimming pared 6 bases from V and 6 bases from J, leaving 12 bases between. Germline loops: CDR1 LGHDT, CDR2 YNNKEL (reference sequence). CDR3 DNA sequence: TGTGCCAGCAGTCATCTGGAGGGCGAGCAGTACTTC. Translating gives CASSHLEGEQYF.

This chain connects TRBV27 to TRBJ1-5; 9 bases are a match to TRBD1. Germline CDR1 and CDR2: MNHEY and SMNVEV (reference sequence). The CDR3 runs to 16 residues. V was clipped by 1 base and J by 5 bases; unmatched bases: 6. CDR3 nucleotide sequence: TGTGCCAGCAGTTTATTGGGACAGGGACTCCATCAGCCCCAGCATTTT. Protein: CASSLLGQGLHQPQHF.

The chain combines TRBV5-1 with TRBJ1-6; 9 nucleotides match TRBD1. This CDR3 comprises 15 residues. With V trimmed by 0 bases and J by 10 bases, 5 bases remained unmatched. CDR1 is SGHRS, CDR2 YFSETQ, per germline. The CDR3 spells CASSLEGQGGSPLHF. CDR3 in DNA: TGCGCCAGCAGCTTGGAGGGACAGGGTGGATCACCCCTCCACTTT.

CDR3 amino acids: CASSQRGGTDTQYF. In nucleotides, the CDR3 is TGTGCCAGCAGTCAACGGGGCGGTACAGATACGCAGTATTTT. The chain is built from TRBV28 and TRBJ2-3; D might be TRBD1 or TRBD2, each matching 5 bases. The germline V and J ends were trimmed by 5 bases and 3 bases, with 12 bases remaining between them. This CDR3 has 14 amino acids. Per the germline V gene, CDR1 is MDHEN and CDR2 is SYDVKM.